These 14 T cell receptor beta chains originate from one sample sequenced in a study of human T cells and chemical hapten exposure. Stated time point: patch test 1, 2 weeks after DPC sensitization. This sample's treatment: therapeutic diphenylcyclopropenone sensitization with weekly scalp DPC. TCRdb analysed the RACE reads with MiXCR anew, one entry per CDR3 protein. The table has approximately 57,000 distinct CDR3 sequences, about 9% seen once. The input for sequencing was whole blood, taken in connection with sensitization to the hapten diphenylcyclopropenone (DPC). These receptors all stem from a woman between 40 and 50 years old with alopecia areata. Some clones in this sample may be carry-over from other donors' samples.

This clonotype was counted between two and nine times. The rearrangement joins TRBV12-3 or TRBV12-4 to TRBJ1-1; D not certain. V lost 5 bases, J lost 7 bases, and 14 bases lay in between. The CDR3 length is 13 residues. CDR3 DNA sequence: TGTGCCAGCAGTCCCGGGAGGAAAATTGAAGCTTTCTTT. Amino acids: CASSPGRKIEAFF.

This clonotype was recorded many times. This sequence joins TRBV2 and TRBJ1-4; no clear D. Per germline, CDR1 SNHLY and CDR2 FYNNEI. V was clipped by 7 bases and J by 0 bases, with 21 bases between them. This CDR3 region has 18 residues. CDR3 residues: CASTLERLSGSTNEKLFF. The DNA for the CDR3 is TGTGCCAGCACCCTCGAAAGGCTTTCCGGTTCAACTAATGAAAAACTGTTTTTT.

CDR3 bases: TGTGCCAGCAGTATCTTGGGACAGGGGAGAAAAGAGCAGTTCTTC. Its translation is CASSILGQGRKEQFF. V is TRBV6-5 and J is TRBJ2-1, with 10 bases identical to TRBD1. V was clipped by 5 bases and J by 10 bases; unmatched bases: 11. This CDR3 is 15 amino acids long. The germline V gene encodes CDR1 MNHEY and CDR2 SVGAGI.

This clonotype has more than one count but fewer than ten. Compared with germline, one end of the junction differs, possibly owing to a read error. This chain joins TRBV28 and TRBJ2-1; 7 bases are shared with TRBD1. The CDR3 contains 12 residues. The germline V gene has CDR1 MDHEN and CDR2 SYDVKM. For the CDR3, the DNA is TGTGCCAGCAGTACCCCCCGAGGGGGCTTTGTCTTC. Residues: CASSTPRGGFVF.

This clonotype was picked up many times. This rearrangement joins TRBV19 to TRBJ2-7; possible D gene TRBD2, 5 bases. The CDR3 covers 13 residues. The V end was cut by 5 bases, the J end by 2 bases, with 10 bases between. CDR1 LNHDA and CDR2 SQIVND come from the germline V gene (reference sequence). CDR3 DNA: TGTGCCAGTAGTGGACGGGGAGCCTACGAGCAGTACTTC. It yields the protein CASSGRGAYEQYF.

This clonotype occurred many times. The chain is built from TRBV29-1 and TRBJ2-1; 9 bases map to TRBD1. CDR1 and CDR2 from the germline V gene are SQVTM and ANQGSEA. The CDR3 extends over 12 amino acids. The CDR3 nucleotides read TGCAGTGCTGGGACAGGGATCTATGAGCAGTTCTTC. As protein: CSAGTGIYEQFF.

In this sample, this clonotype turned up a few times. The rearrangement joins TRBV20-1 to TRBJ2-7; D unclear. The germline CDR1 and CDR2 sequences are DFQATT and SNEGSKA (reference sequence). V shed 1 base and J shed 2 bases, with 18 bases lying between them. CDR3 length: 16 amino acids. CDR3 in amino acids: CSARVNRFRSTYEQYF. The CDR3 DNA is TGCAGTGCTAGAGTAAATCGATTTAGGTCCACCTACGAGCAGTACTTC.

This chain uses TRBV18 with TRBJ2-3, with 12 bases matching TRBD2. Germline V gene data show CDR1 as KGHSH and CDR2 as LQKENI. The CDR3 loop spans 18 amino acids. The V segment lost 3 bases and the J segment 0 bases; nucleotides outside the gene matches: 7. CDR3 nucleotides: TGTGCCAGCTCACCTAGGACTAGCGGGGACTATAGCACAGATACGCAGTATTTT. This sequence encodes CASSPRTSGDYSTDTQYF.

This clonotype was observed once. With a much larger clone just one base away, this may be a read error. The chain carries TRBV20-1 and TRBJ2-1; TRBD1 agrees at 9 bases. The CDR3 has 15 residues. CDR1 and CDR2 from the germline V gene are DFQATT and SNEGSKA (reference sequence). In nucleotides, the CDR3 is TGCAGTGCTAGAGAACCCGGGACAGGGAACAATGAGCACTTCTTC. It codes for CSAREPGTGNNEHFF.

The chain uses TRBV5-1 and TRBJ2-5; 12 bases align to TRBD2. The CDR3 is 15 residues long. From germline, CDR1 is SGHRS and CDR2 YFSETQ. The J segment lost 8 bases and the V segment lost 1 base, leaving 6 bases of the junction unmatched. The CDR3 loop reads CASSLRTSGEGTQYF. The CDR3 DNA reads as TGCGCCAGCAGCTTGCGGACTAGCGGGGAAGGAACCCAGTACTTC.

V is TRBV5-1 and J is TRBJ1-3; TRBD1 is a possible D gene (5 bases). The CDR3 has 14 residues. CDR1 SGHRS and CDR2 YFSETQ come from the germline V gene. The germline V and J ends were trimmed by 3 bases and 2 bases, with 9 bases remaining between them. Here the CDR3 reads CASSSGQTGNTIYF. DNA for the CDR3: TGCGCCAGCAGCTCCGGACAAACTGGAAACACCATATATTTT. The variable domain in full, with the rest retrieved from reference TRBV5-1 and TRBJ1-3, is KAGVTQTPRYLIKTRGQQVTLSCSPISGHRSVSWYQQTPGQGLQFLFEYFSETQRNKGNFPGRFSGRQFSNSRSEMNVSTLELGDSALYLCASSSGQTGNTIYFGEGSWLTVV.

There are many counts of this clonotype. V and J are TRBV4-1 and TRBJ2-7; the match to TRBD2 covers 11 bases. Germline CDR1 MGHRA, CDR2 YSYEKL. The CDR3 is 15 residues long. Losses at the gene ends were 4 bases for V and 4 bases for J; bases not matched to a gene: 6. The CDR3 bases are TGCGCCAGCAGCCCCCACCTAGCGGGGGGTTACGAGCAGTACTTC. Translation: CASSPHLAGGYEQYF.

The sample holds one count of this clonotype. A read error may explain this, as a much larger clone is one base away. The genes are TRBV15 and TRBJ2-7; D gene uncertain. This CDR3 has 12 residues. The germline V gene encodes CDR1 LNHNV and CDR2 YYDKDF (reference sequence). The CDR3 is CAISREADEQYF. CDR3 in DNA: TGTGCCATCAGCAGAGAGGCAGACGAGCAGTACTTC.

This clonotype was found many times. The J gene is TRBJ2-7, the V gene TRBV7-2, with 8 positions matching TRBD2. V lost 3 bases to trimming and J lost 0 bases; unmatched junction nucleotides: 4. The CDR3 consists of 15 residues. In germline, CDR1 is SGHTA, CDR2 FQGNSA. The chain's CDR3 is CASSFFSGVSYEQYF. Here the CDR3 DNA reads TGTGCCAGCAGCTTCTTTAGCGGGGTCTCCTACGAGCAGTACTTC.